This paragraph reports one T cell receptor (delta chain). The protein that TCRdb holds for this DNA derives from a much larger clone and differs from the translated DNA at residue 3, which likely indicates a read error; the protein shown here is translated from the DNA. Flow sorting of PBMC yielded separate Vgamma9/Vdelta2+ and Vdelta2-negative gammadelta T cell populations for bulk repertoire analysis. These data are taken from a study of γδ T cells in repeated Plasmodium falciparum infection. TCRdb processed the multiplex PCR reads again with the CATT caller. The sample has approximately 93,000 delta-chain clones, 0.8% to 1% seen once. CDR1 and CDR2 from the germline V gene are TSWWSYY and QGS. The CDR3 consists of 19 residues.

The chain links TRDV1 to TRDJ3, with D possibly being TRDD3 (5 bases). Sequences were obtained from gamma-delta T cells from blood. The source is a pool of human donors (malaria-infected and uninfected, not separated). Here the CDR3 DNA reads TGTGCTCCTGGGTCGCTAAGGAAACTTTCGACCTGGGACACCCGACAGATGTTTTTC. Translated: CAPGSLRKLSTWDTRQMFF.